This entry features one T cell receptor beta chain sequence. The record originates from a study of T cell changes during pregnancy in multiple sclerosis. The method was immunoSEQ multiplex PCR; TCRdb's version includes in-frame clones alone and lacks a portion of them. The sample yields 50,000 to 70,000 clones, just over 90% seen once. Germline CDR1 reads LGHNA; CDR2 reads YSLEER. V shed 5 bases, J shed 5 bases, and the junction held 11 bases outside the gene matches. The CDR3 is 16 amino acids. Sample: peripheral blood, taken after pregnancy. This chain links TRBV4-3 with TRBJ1-1, with 10 positions matching TRBD1. This clonotype was sampled from a female donor with multiple sclerosis, enrolled in a pregnancy study. Here the CDR3 reads CASSFVSGTGVTEAFF. The CDR3 DNA reads TGCGCCAGCAGCTTCGTTTCCGGGACAGGGGTTACTGAAGCTTTCTTT.